This T cell receptor (beta chain) appears in the sequencing data of a study of blood T cell repertoires in COVID-19. Study as a whole: Donors in the United States, Italy and Spain gave samples during acute or convalescent COVID-19.

Trimming removed 3 bases from V and 4 bases from J; junction bases left unmatched: 6. CDR1 and CDR2 from the germline V gene are SGHAT and FQNNGV. The CDR3 contains 16 residues. The cohort comprised adults aged about 18 to 100 years residing in 20 to 25 US areas. Cohort 3 donors were reported recovered after two negative PCRs, clearance, or symptom resolution. As processed by the authors: Nucleated cell number was recorded as an estimate derived from reference gene primer amplification. Sequencing used immunoSEQ multiplex PCR; TCRdb keeps in-frame clones, though not all of them. That table gives V, J and clone size, and the DNA gave D and trimming. Found here are around 360,000 clones, about 90% of them singletons; the top ten hold about 2.7%.

The chain recombines TRBV11-2 with TRBJ1-3; 10 nucleotides agree with TRBD1. The TCR was taken from a woman in her 30s who had recovered from COVID-19. The sequencing input was PBMCs or T cells enriched from blood (not recorded which). CDR3 sequence: CASSFRQGARGNTIYF. In nucleotides, the CDR3 is TGTGCCAGCAGCTTTCGACAGGGGGCGAGGGGAAACACCATATATTTT.